These 32 T cell receptor beta chains originate from one sample sequenced in a study of PD-L1 blockade in urothelial cancer. Method: immunoSEQ multiplex PCR; TCRdb's copy keeps in-frame clones and lacks some. The table records more than 80,000 clones, 82% of them present only once. Sequences were derived from PBMCs, sampled around atezolizumab (anti-PD-L1) treatment. The origin of the receptors is a man in his sixties or seventies with urothelial cancer.

The rearrangement uses TRBV5-1 and TRBJ1-6, with a tentative D call TRBD1 (6 bases). There are 16 residues in the CDR3. V lost 0 bases, J lost 7 bases, and 14 bases lay in between. The germline V gene encodes CDR1 SGHRS and CDR2 YFSETQ. The CDR3 reads CASSLGITGLNSPLHF. The CDR3 DNA is TGCGCCAGCAGCTTGGGAATCACAGGGTTAAATTCACCCCTCCACTTT. The entire variable domain, with the rest obtained from reference TRBV5-1 and TRBJ1-6, is as follows: KAGVTQTPRYLIKTRGQQVTLSCSPISGHRSVSWYQQTPGQGLQFLFEYFSETQRNKGNFPGRFSGRQFSNSRSEMNVSTLELGDSALYLCASSLGITGLNSPLHFGNGTRLTVT.

The CDR3 sequence is CASSFRGLNSPLHF. The CDR3 nucleotides read TGTGCCAGCAGCTTTAGGGGACTCAATTCACCCCTCCACTTT. V gene TRBV7-2 combines with J gene TRBJ1-6; D possibly corresponds to TRBD1 (5 bases). CDR1 and CDR2 from the germline V gene are SGHTA and FQGNSA. The V gene lost 3 bases and the J gene lost 7 bases, with 10 bases spanning the gap. The CDR3 loop spans 14 amino acids.

On this clone: The same CDR3 is also encoded by other DNA sequences in this sample. This chain connects TRBV29-1 to TRBJ2-7; possible D gene TRBD1, 6 bases. The CDR3 is 11 amino acids. CDR1 is SQVTM, CDR2 ANQGSEA, per germline. V shed 1 base and J shed 6 bases, with 7 bases lying between them. CDR3 sequence reads: CSVEGGGEQYF. Written as DNA, the CDR3 is TGCAGCGTTGAAGGAGGGGGCGAGCAGTACTTC.

The V and J genes are TRBV19 and TRBJ2-6; perhaps TRBD1 as D (5 bases). The CDR3 is 14 amino acids. Trimming stripped 7 bases from V and 0 bases from J, with 7 bases between. CDR1 LNHDA and CDR2 SQIVND come from the germline V gene (reference sequence). The CDR3 here is CASKQDSGANVLTF. The DNA of the CDR3 is TGTGCCAGTAAACAGGACTCTGGGGCCAACGTCCTGACTTTC.

V usage is TRBV25-1 and J usage is TRBJ1-6; 10 nucleotides agree with TRBD1. CDR3 length equals 15 residues. Germline V gene data show CDR1 as MGHDK and CDR2 as SYGVNS. V gave up 4 bases and J gave up 7 bases; unmatched junction bases: 4. This CDR3 is CASSARTGGNSPLHF. CDR3 in DNA: TGTGCCAGCAGTGCCCGGACAGGGGGGAATTCACCCCTCCACTTT.

The genes are TRBV9 and TRBJ1-2; 9 bases line up with TRBD1. The CDR3 is 15 amino acids. Germline assignment: CDR1 SGDLS and CDR2 YYNGEE. V lost 3 bases and J lost 4; bases outside the gene matches: 7. The CDR3 protein is CASSGQGTGSYGYTF. CDR3 nucleotide sequence: TGTGCCAGCAGCGGACAAGGGACAGGGAGCTATGGCTACACCTTC.

This clone has just a few counts. This rearrangement joins TRBV6-1 to TRBJ2-7; 12 nucleotides align to TRBD2. With V trimmed by 4 bases and J by 0 bases, 4 bases remained unmatched. The germline CDR1 and CDR2 sequences are MNHNS and SASEGT. This CDR3 has 16 amino acids. The DNA of the CDR3 is TGTGCCAGCAGTGTCAGACTAGCGGGAGTCTCCTACGAGCAGTACTTC. The encoded protein is CASSVRLAGVSYEQYF.

The chain joins TRBV7-8 to TRBJ2-4; 7 nucleotides match TRBD1. V was pared by 1 base and J by 9 bases, with 6 bases of the junction left unmatched. The CDR3 loop spans 14 amino acids. Per the germline V gene, CDR1 is SGHVS and CDR2 is FQNEAQ. In DNA, the CDR3 is TGTGCCAGCAGCTTAGTGACAGGGAGAGGCATTCAGTACTTC. Translated, it gives CASSLVTGRGIQYF.

The chain links TRBV7-9 to TRBJ2-7, with D possibly being TRBD1 (5 bases). The V gene's germline CDR1 is SEHNR and CDR2 FQNEAQ (reference sequence). The CDR3 is made up of 13 amino acids. The V and J ends lost 4 bases and 8 bases respectively, with 15 bases between them. CDR3 nucleotides: TGTGCCAGCAGCTCAGGGCCGGGTGCCAAGCAGTACTTC. Residues: CASSSGPGAKQYF.

This chain uses TRBV5-6 with TRBJ2-5; 7 nucleotides agree with TRBD2. V dropped 2 bases and J dropped 4; count of bases not matched to a gene: 5. The CDR3 runs to 14 residues. In germline, CDR1 is SGHDT, CDR2 YYEEEE. CDR3 nucleotides: TGTGCCAGCAGCTTCTCATCGGGAGGAGAGACCCAGTACTTC. It codes for CASSFSSGGETQYF.

The chain links TRBV4-1 to TRBJ2-7; a weak D match, TRBD1 (7 bases). The CDR3 is made up of 16 amino acids. The germline V and J ends were trimmed by 1 base and 3 bases, with 16 bases remaining between them. The germline CDR1 and CDR2 sequences are MGHRA and YSYEKL. The CDR3 region is CASSQAARGDLYEQYF. CDR3 DNA sequence: TGCGCCAGCAGCCAAGCCGCCAGGGGGGATCTCTACGAGCAGTACTTC.

The chain uses TRBV28 and TRBJ1-2, with no clear D. The CDR3 runs 12 residues. Trimming took off 5 bases at V and 6 bases at J, with 10 bases between the two ends. Germline assignment: CDR1 MDHEN and CDR2 SYDVKM. The chain's CDR3 is CASSAQDDGYTF. The DNA for the CDR3 is TGTGCCAGCAGTGCCCAGGATGATGGCTACACCTTC.

The gene calls are TRBV7-8 and TRBJ1-6; 8 bases match TRBD1. The germline gives CDR1 SGHVS, CDR2 FQNEAQ. The CDR3 loop spans 14 amino acids. The ends lost 3 bases at V and 5 bases at J; junction bases unmatched: 0. The CDR3 DNA is TGTGCCAGCAGCTTGGGACAGGATAATTCACCCCTCCACTTT. Protein: CASSLGQDNSPLHF.

This chain connects TRBV5-1 to TRBJ2-5, with 8 bases fitting TRBD1. CDR3 length equals 16 residues. J was trimmed by 5 bases and V by 0 bases; bases with no gene match: 9. Germline lookup yields CDR1 SGHRS and CDR2 YFSETQ. CDR3 loop: CASSLDATGDGETQYF. DNA of the CDR3: TGCGCCAGCAGCTTGGACGCGACAGGGGATGGGGAGACCCAGTACTTC.

This clone qualifies as large. This chain joins TRBV7-3 and TRBJ2-2, with D uncertain. The germline gives CDR1 SGHTA, CDR2 FQGTGA. The CDR3 has 14 amino acids. Trimming left V 5 bases short and J 3 bases short, with 10 bases between. Here the CDR3 DNA reads TGTGCCAGCAGCCCTCCTTTCCACACCGGGGAGCTGTTTTTT. Translation gives CASSPPFHTGELFF. The entire variable domain, with the rest obtained from reference TRBV7-3 and TRBJ2-2, is as follows: GAGVSQTPSNKVTEKGKYVELRCDPISGHTALYWYRQSLGQGPEFLIYFQGTGAADDSGLPNDRFFAVRPEGSVSTLKIQRTERGDSAVYLCASSPPFHTGELFFGEGSRLTVL.

The chain recombines TRBV6-1 with TRBJ2-7, with D possibly TRBD2 on 5 matching bases. The CDR3 loop spans 15 amino acids. Trimming took off 2 bases at V and 6 bases at J, with 17 bases between the two ends. The V gene's germline CDR1 is MNHNS and CDR2 SASEGT. CDR3 loop: CASSEMRALPSEQYF. CDR3 DNA: TGTGCCAGCAGTGAAATGCGGGCCCTACCTAGCGAGCAGTACTTC.

V usage is TRBV5-1 and J usage is TRBJ1-1; D remains ambiguous. Trimming stripped 5 bases from V and 1 base from J, with 15 bases between. Germline loops: CDR1 SGHRS, CDR2 YFSETQ. The CDR3 contains 15 residues. The CDR3, as DNA: TGCGCCAGCAGTTCTACCTTTACAGAGAACACTGAAGCTTTCTTT. Protein: CASSSTFTENTEAFF.

This chain uses TRBV19 with TRBJ2-3; D is possibly TRBD1 (6 bases). Germline assignment: CDR1 LNHDA and CDR2 SQIVND (reference sequence). V lost 7 bases and J lost 3, with 17 bases in between. CDR3 length equals 15 residues. The CDR3 sequence: CASTLQGALTDTQYF. Written as DNA, the CDR3 is TGTGCCAGTACTCTACAGGGCGCTTTAACAGATACGCAGTATTTT.

This sequence joins TRBV14 and TRBJ2-7; 7 positions agree with TRBD2. CDR1 is SGHDN and CDR2 is FVKESK in the germline V gene. The length of the CDR3 is 17 residues. Trimming at V came to 0 bases and at J to 0 bases, leaving 8 bases not matched to a gene. CDR3 loop: CASSQDMSSGDSYEQYF. CDR3 in DNA: TGTGCCAGCAGCCAAGATATGTCCAGCGGGGACTCCTACGAGCAGTACTTC.

The CDR3 is CASSLTGTNYGYTF. The CDR3 bases are TGTGCCAGCAGCTTGACAGGGACTAACTATGGCTACACCTTC. V usage is TRBV7-2 and J usage is TRBJ1-2, with 7 positions matching TRBD1. The V and J ends lost 3 bases and 0 bases, in that order; junction bases with no gene match: 1. There are 14 residues in the CDR3. The germline CDR1 and CDR2 sequences are SGHTA and FQGNSA.

This clone has just a few counts. The chain has TRBV7-3 and TRBJ2-1, with 12 bases that match TRBD2. The CDR3 length is 15 residues. Losses at the gene ends were 0 bases for V and 7 bases for J; bases not matched to a gene: 1. The germline gives CDR1 SGHTA, CDR2 FQGTGA. In DNA, the CDR3 is TGTGCCAGCAGCTTAACCGGGACTAGCGGGAATGAGCAGTTCTTC. Amino acids: CASSLTGTSGNEQFF.

The rearrangement links TRBV4-2 to TRBJ1-2; D is unresolved. V was trimmed by 1 base and J by 7 bases, leaving 10 bases between them. The germline V gene has CDR1 LGHNA and CDR2 YNFKEQ. The CDR3 totals 13 residues. The CDR3 region has the DNA TGTGCCAGCAGCCAAGTCCAGGTGTCTGGCTACACCTTC. Encoded protein: CASSQVQVSGYTF.

This chain joins TRBV9 and TRBJ2-3; 12 bases align to TRBD2. Trimming cost V 0 bases and J 0 bases; bases outside gene matches: 5. Germline assignment: CDR1 SGDLS and CDR2 YYNGEE. This CDR3 is 18 amino acids long. CDR3 loop: CASSVGASGGASTDTQYF. The CDR3 region has the DNA TGTGCCAGCAGCGTAGGCGCTAGCGGGGGGGCAAGCACAGATACGCAGTATTTT.

V is TRBV5-1 and J is TRBJ2-7, with 11 positions matching TRBD1. In germline, CDR1 is SGHRS, CDR2 YFSETQ. V lost 1 base to trimming and J lost 2 bases; unmatched junction nucleotides: 11. The CDR3 extends over 18 amino acids. The CDR3 DNA sequence: TGCGCCAGCAGCTTGCAGGGACAGGGGGACACGGGGGCCTACGAGCAGTACTTC. Its protein is CASSLQGQGDTGAYEQYF. Drawing the rest from reference TRBV5-1 and TRBJ2-7, the complete variable domain is KAGVTQTPRYLIKTRGQQVTLSCSPISGHRSVSWYQQTPGQGLQFLFEYFSETQRNKGNFPGRFSGRQFSNSRSEMNVSTLELGDSALYLCASSLQGQGDTGAYEQYFGPGTRLTVT.

The CDR3 bases are TGCGCCAGCAGCAGGGGGAGGGGGGACAATCAGCCCCAGCATTTT. The encoded protein is CASSRGRGDNQPQHF. The chain is built from TRBV4-1 and TRBJ1-5; possibly TRBD1 for D (6 bases). The V gene lost 5 bases and the J gene lost 3 bases, with 14 bases spanning the gap. The CDR3 spans 15 residues. Germline V gives CDR1 MGHRA, CDR2 YSYEKL.

The chain has TRBV7-9 and TRBJ2-1, with 7 bases lining up with TRBD2. Per the germline V gene, CDR1 is SEHNR and CDR2 is FQNEAQ (reference sequence). V was clipped by 5 bases and J by 2 bases; unmatched bases: 3. This CDR3 is built from 14 residues. The CDR3 nucleotides read TGTGCCAGCAGCGCCGGGACTACCTACAATGAGCAGTTCTTC. It yields the protein CASSAGTTYNEQFF.

This chain connects TRBV10-3 to TRBJ1-1, with D possibly being TRBD1 (6 bases). From germline, CDR1 is ENHRY and CDR2 SYGVKD. This CDR3 comprises 21 residues. The germline V and J ends were trimmed by 3 bases and 0 bases, with 29 bases remaining between them. The CDR3 region has the DNA TGTGCCATCAGTGAAAGGTCCCGGAACAGGGTCAATTATGAGATGAACACTGAAGCTTTCTTT. Translating it yields CAISERSRNRVNYEMNTEAFF.

This clone was observed a single time. The chain combines TRBV5-6 with TRBJ1-1, with D perhaps matching TRBD1 (6 bases). Germline V gives CDR1 SGHDT, CDR2 YYEEEE. Trimming stripped 4 bases from V and 4 bases from J, with 17 bases between. This CDR3 is 15 amino acids long. DNA for the CDR3: TGTGCCAGCAGCCCGATGGACAGAGGGGCCACTGAAGCTTTCTTT. Its protein is CASSPMDRGATEAFF.

This clone came up many times. The V gene is TRBV2, the J gene TRBJ1-2; D is possibly TRBD1 (5 bases). Germline V CDR1 and CDR2: SNHLY, FYNNEI. V was clipped by 3 bases and J by 0 bases, with 8 bases between them. The CDR3 spans 14 residues. Written as DNA, the CDR3 is TGTGCCAGCAGTGAGGAGACAGCTAACTATGGCTACACCTTC. Its translation is CASSEETANYGYTF.

This clone was observed a single time. This rearrangement joins TRBV5-1 to TRBJ2-7; D possibly corresponds to TRBD1 (6 bases). V was pared by 3 bases and J by 3 bases, with 16 bases between. Germline CDR1 SGHRS, CDR2 YFSETQ. There are 15 residues in the CDR3. The chain's CDR3 is CASSWAPGTNYEQYF. In DNA, the CDR3 is TGCGCCAGCAGCTGGGCCCCCGGGACAAACTACGAGCAGTACTTC.

This chain connects TRBV18 to TRBJ1-4; a weak D match, TRBD1 (6 bases). V lost 8 bases and J lost 5, with 12 bases in between. The germline CDR1 and CDR2 sequences are KGHSH and LQKENI. CDR3 length: 13 amino acids. CDR3 sequence reads: CASLRTANEKLFF. DNA for the CDR3: TGTGCCAGCCTTAGGACAGCAAATGAAAAACTGTTTTTT.

This chain uses TRBV18 with TRBJ1-1; D is undetermined. This CDR3 region has 13 residues. The V gene's germline CDR1 is KGHSH and CDR2 LQKENI. V was shortened by 2 bases and J by 2 bases, with 6 bases between the two germline ends. DNA for the CDR3: TGTGCCAGCTCACCATCACTTAACACTGAAGCTTTCTTT. Translation: CASSPSLNTEAFF.